The 18 T cell receptor beta chains given below trace back to one sample, sequenced in a study of regulatory T cells in long-lasting Graves disease. Arm-PCR with iRepertoire HTBI primers amplified the CDR3 regions for these TCR beta libraries. TCRdb reanalysed the multiplex PCR reads using MiXCR and keeps one entry per CDR3 protein. Of hundreds of thousands of distinct CDR3 sequences listed, about 15% were seen once; the top ten hold roughly 10%. Time point noted: newly diagnosed GD, antithyroid drugs for less than 3 months. PBMC RNA served as the TCR library source. The data also belong to a second study, concerning T cells in Graves' hyperthyroidism and ophthalmopathy.

This sample comprised peripheral blood mononuclear cells (PBMCs), obtained at new diagnosis, from a patient treated with antithyroid drugs. All receptors come from a woman between 25 and 40 years old with Graves disease.

This clonotype was detected many times. The chain joins TRBV20-1 to TRBJ2-5; TRBD2 might be the D (6 bases). With 3 bases removed from V and 4 bases from J, the gap between germline ends came to 24 bases. The CDR3 loop spans 17 amino acids. From germline, CDR1 is DFQATT and CDR2 SNEGSKA (reference sequence). CDR3 DNA sequence: TGCAGTGCTAGGAACACTGGTCTGCGGGAATTTCGAGAGACCCAGTACTTC. Amino acid sequence: CSARNTGLREFRETQYF.

The CDR3 spells CASSRDGVIGPDTQYF. In DNA, the CDR3 is TGTGCCAGCAGTAGAGACGGGGTGATAGGCCCAGATACGCAGTATTTT. V gene TRBV12-3 or TRBV12-4 combines with J gene TRBJ2-3; D is possibly TRBD2 (5 bases). This CDR3 has 16 amino acids. Trimming pared 5 bases from V and 4 bases from J, leaving 19 bases between.

This clonotype was seen repeatedly, ten times or more. The genes are TRBV12-3 or TRBV12-4 and TRBJ1-5, with D unclear. Trimming removed 5 bases from V and 4 bases from J, with 12 bases in between. This CDR3 is built from 14 residues. CDR3 amino acids: CASSHDQQNQPQHF. The CDR3 DNA is TGTGCCAGCAGTCACGACCAGCAAAATCAGCCCCAGCATTTT.

This clonotype was picked up many times. The rearrangement joins TRBV12-3 or TRBV12-4 to TRBJ2-1, with D hard to call. V gave up 2 bases and J gave up 7 bases, with 12 bases separating them. The CDR3 extends over 14 amino acids. For the CDR3, the DNA is TGTGCCAGCAGTTTAAGCTACCAAGGAAATGAGCAGTTCTTC. This translates into CASSLSYQGNEQFF.

Ten or more counts support this clonotype. The J gene is TRBJ2-7, the V gene TRBV6-1; no clear D gene. CDR1 and CDR2 from the germline V gene are MNHNS and SASEGT. Trimming cost V 1 base and J 1 base, with 8 bases left between them. The CDR3 consists of 14 residues. The chain's CDR3 is CASSEDSFSYEQYF. CDR3 nucleotides: TGTGCCAGCAGTGAAGACAGTTTTTCCTACGAGCAGTACTTC.

At least ten counts were recorded for this clonotype. The V call is TRBV4-2, the J call TRBJ2-1, with 9 bases fitting TRBD2. CDR1 and CDR2 (germline): LGHNA, YNFKEQ. This CDR3 is built from 16 residues. V dropped 5 bases and J dropped 8; count of bases not matched to a gene: 13. DNA of the CDR3: TGTGCCAGCAGCATCGCCTCTAGCGGGATGGTCGATGAGCAGTTCTTC. Protein sequence: CASSIASSGMVDEQFF.

Of note for this clonotype: This sequence may be a read error, since a much larger clone differs from it by one base. This chain connects TRBV3-1 to TRBJ2-7; 9 nucleotides match TRBD2. CDR3 length: 15 amino acids. CDR1 and CDR2 from the germline V gene are LGHDT and YNNKEL (reference sequence). The chain's CDR3 is CASSWTSESSHEQYF. For the CDR3, the DNA is TGTGCCAGCAGCTGGACTAGCGAGAGCTCCCACGAGCAGTACTTC.

The CDR3 loop is CASSWDRVSSYNEQFF. The CDR3, as DNA: TGTGCCAGCAGTTGGGATCGGGTGAGCTCCTACAATGAGCAGTTCTTC. The chain is built from TRBV27 and TRBJ2-1; no definite D call. The CDR3 is 16 amino acids. V lost 4 bases to trimming and J lost 0 bases, with 13 bases between them. Germline assignment: CDR1 MNHEY and CDR2 SMNVEV (reference sequence).

The chain has TRBV30 and TRBJ1-6; D uncertain. Trimming removed 7 bases from V and 0 bases from J, with 10 bases in between. CDR3 length: 14 amino acids. CDR1 GTSNPN and CDR2 SVGIG come from the germline V gene (reference sequence). Written as DNA, the CDR3 is TGTGCCTTGATGATGAGCTCCTATAATTCACCCCTCCACTTT. It is translated as CALMMSSYNSPLHF.

The sample holds many counts of this clonotype. The gene calls are TRBV7-8 and TRBJ2-7, with TRBD2 identical over 14 bases. V lost 1 base to trimming and J lost 0 bases; unmatched junction nucleotides: 8. The length of the CDR3 is 19 residues. Germline assignment: CDR1 SGHVS and CDR2 FQNEAQ. CDR3 nucleotides: TGTGCCAGCAGCTTAGGATTCCGGACTAGCGGGAGGATCTCCTACGAGCAGTACTTC. This gives the protein CASSLGFRTSGRISYEQYF.

This clonotype was observed a handful of times. The chain uses TRBV28 and TRBJ2-2; D is unresolved. The CDR3 is 13 amino acids. V was pared by 5 bases and J by 4 bases, with 8 bases between. Per the germline V gene, CDR1 is MDHEN and CDR2 is SYDVKM. The CDR3 reads CASSQRLTGELFF. The CDR3 DNA reads as TGTGCCAGCAGTCAGCGACTCACCGGGGAGCTGTTTTTT. Drawing the rest from reference TRBV28 and TRBJ2-2, the complete variable domain is DVKVTQSSRYLVKRTGEKVFLECVQDMDHENMFWYRQDPGLGLRLIYFSYDVKMKEKGDIPEGYSVSREKKERFSLILESASTNQTSMYLCASSQRLTGELFFGEGSRLTVL.

The table lists this clonotype with many counts. CDR3 sequence: CASSSTLQYNEQFF. In DNA, the CDR3 is TGTGCCAGCAGTTCGACTCTACAATACAATGAGCAGTTCTTC. The chain combines TRBV3-1 with TRBJ2-1; unclear D gene. The CDR3 loop spans 14 amino acids. V was clipped by 6 bases and J by 4 bases, with 13 bases between them. Germline CDR1 LGHDT, CDR2 YNNKEL (reference sequence).

This clonotype showed up many times. The rearrangement links TRBV30 to TRBJ1-1; D ambiguous. V was cut by 1 base and J by 6 bases, with 21 bases left in between. CDR1 and CDR2 from the germline V gene are GTSNPN and SVGIG (reference sequence). The CDR3 runs 16 residues. The CDR3 DNA reads as TGTGCCTGGAGTGCACCCCTAGGGCACCCGGCACCTGAAGCTTTCTTT. This translates into CAWSAPLGHPAPEAFF.

The gene calls are TRBV4-1 and TRBJ2-7, with a weak D call TRBD2 (6 bases). This CDR3 contains 16 residues. Looked up from germline, CDR1 is MGHRA and CDR2 is YSYEKL. Trimming removed 2 bases from V and 0 bases from J, with 14 bases in between. The CDR3 reads CASSQPSNGGSYEQYF. In DNA, the CDR3 is TGCGCCAGCAGCCAACCGAGCAACGGGGGCTCCTACGAGCAGTACTTC.

This clonotype occurred many times. The chain couples TRBV6-2 or TRBV6-3 to TRBJ1-3; D not certain. Trimming cost V 8 bases and J 4 bases, with 18 bases left between them. The length of the CDR3 is 15 residues. The V gene's germline CDR1 is MNHEY and CDR2 SVGEGT. CDR3 in DNA: TGTGCCAGCGGACGAGGCCGAGGTCTCGGAAACACCATATATTTT. Translated: CASGRGRGLGNTIYF.

The rearrangement joins TRBV28 to TRBJ1-2; the D gene is possibly TRBD1 (5 bases). Per the germline V gene, CDR1 is MDHEN and CDR2 is SYDVKM. The CDR3 spans 15 residues. The V end lost 3 bases, the J end lost 5 bases, and 16 bases lay between the germline ends. CDR3 bases: TGTGCCAGCAGTTTGTCTGCCGGGACCTCGTATGGCTACACCTTC. Protein product: CASSLSAGTSYGYTF.

The chain carries TRBV20-1 and TRBJ1-5; possibly TRBD1 for D (6 bases). The length of the CDR3 is 14 residues. CDR1 DFQATT and CDR2 SNEGSKA come from the germline V gene (reference sequence). Trimming removed 3 bases at V and 1 base at J, with 10 bases between. The CDR3 DNA reads as TGCAGTGCTAGTATAGGGGGGAGCAATCAGCCCCAGCATTTT. Translated, it gives CSASIGGSNQPQHF.

V and J are TRBV5-1 and TRBJ2-1; 14 nucleotides align to TRBD2. The ends lost 1 base at V and 7 bases at J; junction bases unmatched: 7. The CDR3 spans 17 residues. The germline V gene has CDR1 SGHRS and CDR2 YFSETQ. The CDR3: CASSLLTSGRESNEQFF. CDR3 DNA: TGCGCCAGCAGCTTGTTGACTAGCGGGAGGGAATCGAATGAGCAGTTCTTC.